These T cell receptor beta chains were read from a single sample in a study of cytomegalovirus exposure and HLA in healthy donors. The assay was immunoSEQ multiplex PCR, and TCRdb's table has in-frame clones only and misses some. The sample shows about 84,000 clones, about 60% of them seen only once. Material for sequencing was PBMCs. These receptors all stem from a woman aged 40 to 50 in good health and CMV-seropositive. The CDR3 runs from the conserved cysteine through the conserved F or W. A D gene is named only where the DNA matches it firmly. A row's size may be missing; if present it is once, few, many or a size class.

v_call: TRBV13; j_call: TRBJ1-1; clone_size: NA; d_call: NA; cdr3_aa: CASSLPRPSQGTEAFF; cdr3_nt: TGTGCCAGCAGCCTCCCCAGGCCGAGTCAAGGTACTGAAGCTTTCTTT
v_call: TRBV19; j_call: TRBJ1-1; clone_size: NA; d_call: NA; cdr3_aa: CASRNIGERENTEAFF; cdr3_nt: TGTGCCAGTAGAAACATCGGGGAGAGGGAGAACACTGAAGCTTTCTTT
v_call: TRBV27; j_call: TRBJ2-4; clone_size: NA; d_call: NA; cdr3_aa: CASSLSNGSGNIQYF; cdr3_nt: TGTGCCAGCAGTTTATCCAACGGGAGTGGGAACATTCAGTACTTC
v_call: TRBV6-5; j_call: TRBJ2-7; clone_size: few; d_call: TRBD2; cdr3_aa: CASSALAGGPYEQYF; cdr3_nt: TGTGCCAGCAGCGCACTAGCGGGAGGGCCCTACGAGCAGTACTTC
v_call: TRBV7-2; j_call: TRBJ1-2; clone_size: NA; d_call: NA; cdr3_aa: CASSLAEGTYYGYTF; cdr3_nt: TGTGCCAGCAGCTTAGCGGAGGGGACCTACTATGGCTACACCTTC
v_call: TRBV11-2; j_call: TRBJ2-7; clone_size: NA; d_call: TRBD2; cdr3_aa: CASSFGPYDLGGRAYEQYF; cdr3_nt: TGTGCCAGCAGCTTCGGGCCCTATGACTTGGGCGGGAGGGCCTACGAGCAGTACTTC
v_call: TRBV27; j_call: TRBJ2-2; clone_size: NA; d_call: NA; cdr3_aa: CASSQLTGELFF; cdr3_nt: TGTGCCAGCAGTCAACTCACCGGGGAGCTGTTTTTT
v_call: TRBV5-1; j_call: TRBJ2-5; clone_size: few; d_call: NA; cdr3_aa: CASSLVPDTQETQYF; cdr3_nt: TGCGCCAGCAGCTTGGTTCCAGACACCCAAGAGACCCAGTACTTC
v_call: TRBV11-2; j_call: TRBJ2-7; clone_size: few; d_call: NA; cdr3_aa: CASSLPSREQYF; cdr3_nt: TGTGCCAGCAGCCTGCCTAGTCGAGAGCAGTACTTC
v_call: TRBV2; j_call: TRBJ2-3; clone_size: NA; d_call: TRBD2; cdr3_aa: CASSSGTSTGDTQYF; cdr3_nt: TGTGCCAGCAGTTCCGGGACTAGCACGGGGGATACGCAGTATTTT
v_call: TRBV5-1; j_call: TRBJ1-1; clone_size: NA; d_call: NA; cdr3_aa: CASSLVVNTEAFF; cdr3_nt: TGCGCCAGCAGCTTGGTCGTGAACACTGAAGCTTTCTTT
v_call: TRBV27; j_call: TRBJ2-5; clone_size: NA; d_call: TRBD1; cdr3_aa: CASSSGTGGVETQYF; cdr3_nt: TGTGCCAGCAGTTCCGGGACAGGAGGTGTAGAGACCCAGTACTTC
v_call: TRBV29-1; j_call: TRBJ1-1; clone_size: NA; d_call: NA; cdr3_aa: CSGGGDLNTEAFF; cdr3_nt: TGCAGCGGGGGGGGTGACCTTAACACTGAAGCTTTCTTT
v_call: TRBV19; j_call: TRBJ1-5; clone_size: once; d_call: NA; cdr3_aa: CASSSYSVGNQPQHF; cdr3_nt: TGTGCCAGTAGCTCCTATTCCGTCGGCAATCAGCCCCAGCATTTT
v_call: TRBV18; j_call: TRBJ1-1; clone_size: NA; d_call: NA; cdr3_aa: CASSPTGRTEAFF; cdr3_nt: TGTGCCAGCTCCCCAACAGGGAGAACTGAAGCTTTCTTT
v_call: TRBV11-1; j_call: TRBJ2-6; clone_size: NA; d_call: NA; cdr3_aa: CASSGRSQANSGANVLTF; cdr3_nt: TGTGCCAGCAGCGGGAGGTCCCAGGCCAATTCTGGGGCCAACGTCCTGACTTTC
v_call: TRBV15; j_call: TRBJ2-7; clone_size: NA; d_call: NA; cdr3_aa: CATSRDPTGTYEQYF; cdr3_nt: TGTGCCACCAGCAGAGACCCGACAGGGACTTACGAGCAGTACTTC
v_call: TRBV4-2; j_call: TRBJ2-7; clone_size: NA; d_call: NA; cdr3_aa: CASSQALASYEQYF; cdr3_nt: TGTGCCAGCAGCCAAGCCCTAGCCTCCTACGAGCAGTACTTC
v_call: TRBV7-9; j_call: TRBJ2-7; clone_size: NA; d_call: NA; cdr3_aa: CASLSGGGVSSYEQYF; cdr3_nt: TGTGCCAGCCTTAGCGGTGGCGGGGTGAGTTCCTACGAGCAGTACTTC
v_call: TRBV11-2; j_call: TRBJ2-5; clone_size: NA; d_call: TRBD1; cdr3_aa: CASSLDRRGTGETQYF; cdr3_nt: TGTGCCAGCAGCTTAGATCGCAGGGGGACGGGAGAGACCCAGTACTTC
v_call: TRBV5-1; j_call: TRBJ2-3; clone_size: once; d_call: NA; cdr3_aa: CASSLAPGTSTDTQYF; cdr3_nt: TGCGCCAGCAGCTTGGCCCCAGGCACTAGCACAGATACGCAGTATTTT
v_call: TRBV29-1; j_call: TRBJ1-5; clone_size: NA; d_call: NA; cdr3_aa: CSVEEQSNQPQHF; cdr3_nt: TGCAGCGTTGAGGAGCAGTCTAATCAGCCCCAGCATTTT
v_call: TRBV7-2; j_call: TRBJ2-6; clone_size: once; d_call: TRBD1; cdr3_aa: CASSLTSTGAGANVLTF; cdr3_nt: TGTGCCAGCAGCTTAACTTCGACAGGGGCTGGGGCCAACGTCCTGACTTTC
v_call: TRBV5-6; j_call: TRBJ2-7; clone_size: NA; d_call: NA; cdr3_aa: CASSLWTNHEQYF; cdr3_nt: TGTGCCAGCAGCTTGTGGACTAACCACGAGCAGTACTTC
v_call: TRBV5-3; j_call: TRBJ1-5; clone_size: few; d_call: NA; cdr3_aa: CARSLGASNQPQHF; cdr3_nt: TGTGCCAGAAGCTTGGGCGCGAGCAATCAGCCCCAGCATTTT
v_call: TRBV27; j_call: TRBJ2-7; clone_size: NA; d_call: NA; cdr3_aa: CASSLLGVVNEQYF; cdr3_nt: TGTGCCAGCAGTCTGCTCGGGGTGGTAAACGAGCAGTACTTC
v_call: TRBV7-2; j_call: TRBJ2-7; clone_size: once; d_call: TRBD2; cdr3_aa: CASRERLAGGYEQYF; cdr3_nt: TGTGCCAGCAGGGAACGACTAGCGGGAGGGTACGAGCAGTACTTC
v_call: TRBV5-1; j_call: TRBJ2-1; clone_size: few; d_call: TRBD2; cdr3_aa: CASSSRLALTYNEQFF; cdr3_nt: TGCGCCAGCAGCTCCAGACTAGCGCTAACCTACAATGAGCAGTTCTTC
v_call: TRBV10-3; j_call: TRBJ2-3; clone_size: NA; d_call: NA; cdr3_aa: CAGRDFYTDTQYF; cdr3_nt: TGTGCCGGCCGGGACTTCTACACAGATACGCAGTATTTT
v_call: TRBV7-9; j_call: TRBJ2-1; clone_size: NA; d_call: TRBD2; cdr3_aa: CASSRAGDSGSYNEQFF; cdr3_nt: TGTGCCAGCAGCCGGGCGGGGGACTCAGGGTCCTACAATGAGCAGTTCTTC
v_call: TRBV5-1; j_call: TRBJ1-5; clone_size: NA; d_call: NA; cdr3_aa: CASSLDGEQQPQHF; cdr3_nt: TGCGCCAGCAGCTTGGACGGGGAGCAGCAGCCCCAGCATTTT
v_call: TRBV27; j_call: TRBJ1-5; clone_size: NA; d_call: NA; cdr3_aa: CASSSQQGYDQPQHF; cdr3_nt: TGTGCCAGCAGTTCTCAACAGGGATACGATCAGCCCCAGCATTTT
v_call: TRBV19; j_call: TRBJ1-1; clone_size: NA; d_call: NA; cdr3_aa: CASSIDLRVMNTEAFF; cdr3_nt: TGTGCCAGTAGTATAGATCTCCGGGTGATGAACACTGAAGCTTTCTTT
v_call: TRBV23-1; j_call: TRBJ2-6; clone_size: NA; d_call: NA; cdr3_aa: CTSSPQDPPMRPGAYVLTF; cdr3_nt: TGCACCAGCAGTCCACAGGATCCACCTATGCGACCTGGGGCCTACGTCCTGACTTTC
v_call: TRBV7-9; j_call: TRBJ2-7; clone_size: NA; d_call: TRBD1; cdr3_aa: CASSTRTGRSSYEQYF; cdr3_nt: TGTGCCAGCAGCACCCGGACAGGGAGGAGCTCCTACGAGCAGTACTTC
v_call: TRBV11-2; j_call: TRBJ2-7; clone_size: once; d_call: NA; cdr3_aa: CASSLGGRGYEQYF; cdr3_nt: TGTGCCAGCAGCTTAGGTGGCAGGGGTTACGAGCAGTACTTC
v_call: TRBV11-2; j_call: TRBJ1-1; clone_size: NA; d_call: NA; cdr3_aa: CASSLESRRTFF; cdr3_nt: TGTGCCAGCAGCTTAGAATCTAGGAGAACTTTCTTT
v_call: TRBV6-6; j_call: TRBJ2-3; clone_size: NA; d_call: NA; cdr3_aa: CASSLRADTQYF; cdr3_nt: TGTGCCAGCAGTTTGCGGGCAGATACGCAGTATTTT
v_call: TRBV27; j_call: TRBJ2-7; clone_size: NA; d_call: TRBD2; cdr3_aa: CASRGGGYEQYF; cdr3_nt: TGTGCCAGCAGGGGGGGAGGGTACGAGCAGTACTTC
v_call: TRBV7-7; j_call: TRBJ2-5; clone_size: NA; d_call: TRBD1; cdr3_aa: CASSGQGKETQYF; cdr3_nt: TGTGCCAGCTCCGGACAGGGTAAAGAGACCCAGTACTTC
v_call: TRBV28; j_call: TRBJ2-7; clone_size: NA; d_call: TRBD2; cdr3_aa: CASSPMGFLADSYEQYF; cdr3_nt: TGTGCCAGCAGTCCCATGGGATTTCTAGCGGACTCCTACGAGCAGTACTTC
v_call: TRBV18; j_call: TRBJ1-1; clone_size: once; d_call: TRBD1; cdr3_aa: CASSPNIWTGGLNTEAFF; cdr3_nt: TGTGCCAGCTCACCAAATATTTGGACAGGGGGATTGAACACTGAAGCTTTCTTT
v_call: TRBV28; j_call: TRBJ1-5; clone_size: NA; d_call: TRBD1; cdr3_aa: CASSFMGRGDQPQHF; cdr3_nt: TGTGCCAGCAGTTTTATGGGCAGGGGGGATCAGCCCCAGCATTTT